Each of the 22 T cell receptor beta chains below was sequenced from the same sample in a study of cytomegalovirus exposure and HLA in healthy donors. The table came from immunoSEQ multiplex PCR; TCRdb's copy has only in-frame clones and leaves some out. The data show a few hundred thousand clones, approximately 88% seen once. Sequenced sample: PBMCs. The receptor source for this set is a woman aged 25 to 39 in good health and CMV-seropositive.

The genes are TRBV4-1 and TRBJ1-4; perhaps TRBD1 as D (6 bases). Trimming removed 0 bases from V and 8 bases from J, with 25 bases in between. The CDR3 loop spans 19 amino acids. Germline CDR1 reads MGHRA; CDR2 reads YSYEKL. CDR3 loop: CASSQERVAGGEYFEKLFF. As DNA, the CDR3 is TGCGCCAGCAGCCAAGAAAGAGTGGCCGGGGGCGAGTATTTCGAAAAACTGTTTTTT.

V and J are TRBV30 and TRBJ2-3; 9 bases fit TRBD2. CDR1 is GTSNPN, CDR2 SVGIG, per germline (reference sequence). The CDR3 runs 13 residues. The junction had 3 bases not matched to a gene; V was cut back by 3 bases and J by 5 bases. The CDR3 is CAWRREGRDTQYF. The CDR3, as DNA: TGTGCCTGGAGGCGGGAGGGCCGAGATACGCAGTATTTT.

The CDR3 sequence: CASSLLPTSGSPASTDTQYF. The CDR3 region has the DNA TGCGCCAGCAGCCTACTACCGACTAGCGGGAGCCCAGCAAGCACAGATACGCAGTATTTT. The J gene is TRBJ2-3, the V gene TRBV4-1; TRBD2 matches at 12 bases. V lost 4 bases, J lost 0 bases, and 14 bases stayed unmatched. CDR1 is MGHRA, CDR2 YSYEKL, per germline. This CDR3 is built from 20 residues.

This rearrangement joins TRBV7-2 to TRBJ2-7; 7 positions agree with TRBD1. V gave up 4 bases and J gave up 3 bases; unmatched junction bases: 3. Germline loops: CDR1 SGHTA, CDR2 FQGNSA. The CDR3 contains 13 residues. CDR3 sequence (DNA): TGTGCCAGCAGCTATACAGGGGTCTACGAGCAGTACTTC. The encoded protein is CASSYTGVYEQYF.

This chain links TRBV6-5 with TRBJ2-7; 8 bases map to TRBD1. The trim removed 5 bases at V and 4 bases at J, leaving 7 bases unmatched. The CDR3 is 14 residues long. The V gene's germline CDR1 is MNHEY and CDR2 SVGAGI. The CDR3 region has the DNA TGTGCCAGCAGTAACGACAGGGGTGGGTACGAGCAGTACTTC. Its protein product is CASSNDRGGYEQYF.

This chain uses TRBV18 with TRBJ2-1, with 9 bases matching TRBD1. The CDR3 covers 15 residues. Germline loops: CDR1 KGHSH, CDR2 LQKENI. Germline trimming cut 4 bases from V and 1 base from J; bases unmatched to any gene: 2. CDR3 protein: CASSLGQGSYNEQFF. CDR3 sequence (DNA): TGTGCCAGCTCACTAGGACAGGGGTCCTACAATGAGCAGTTCTTC.

The chain combines TRBV27 with TRBJ2-7; TRBD2 aligns across 10 bases. The CDR3 loop spans 14 amino acids. The J segment lost 3 bases and the V segment lost 4 bases, leaving 3 bases of the junction unmatched. Germline CDR1 MNHEY, CDR2 SMNVEV (reference sequence). The CDR3 spells CASSYSSGSYEQYF. The CDR3 bases are TGTGCCAGCAGTTACTCTAGCGGGAGCTACGAGCAGTACTTC.

The chain recombines TRBV7-9 with TRBJ2-3, with 10 bases aligning to TRBD2. Germline-derived CDR1 and CDR2 are SEHNR and FQNEAQ (reference sequence). The CDR3 is 17 amino acids. V shed 5 bases, J shed 6 bases, and the junction held 14 bases outside the gene matches. The chain's CDR3 is CASSPLTSGRRSDTQYF. Here the CDR3 DNA reads TGTGCCAGCAGCCCCCTGACTAGCGGGCGCCGTTCGGATACGCAGTATTTT.

CDR3 DNA sequence: TGCAGCGTGGGGAAGGCGGAGACCCAGTACTTC. It translates to CSVGKAETQYF. The chain recombines TRBV29-1 with TRBJ2-5; D is undetermined. Trimming pared 6 bases from V and 5 bases from J, leaving 10 bases between. Germline V gene lookup returns CDR1 SQVTM and CDR2 ANQGSEA. The CDR3 loop spans 11 amino acids.

This clone appeared a single time. The chain employs TRBV11-2 and TRBJ2-7; possibly TRBD2 for D (6 bases). Between the trimmed V and J ends, which lost 4 bases and 7 bases, there was a span of 14 bases. Germline V gene data show CDR1 as SGHAT and CDR2 as FQNNGV. CDR3 size: 13 residues. CDR3 residues: CASSSRGIGEQYF. For the CDR3, the DNA is TGTGCCAGCAGCTCCCGGGGGATTGGTGAGCAGTACTTC. The whole variable domain, remainder taken from reference TRBV11-2 and TRBJ2-7, is EAGVAQSPRYKIIEKRQSVAFWCNPISGHATLYWYQQILGQGPKLLIQFQNNGVVDDSQLPKDRFSAERLKGVDSTLKIQPAKLEDSAVYLCASSSRGIGEQYFGPGTRLTVT.

CDR3 in amino acids: CASSYLGRALETQYF. The DNA for the CDR3 is TGTGCCAGCAGTTACCTCGGGAGGGCCCTAGAGACCCAGTACTTC. The V and J genes are TRBV6-5 and TRBJ2-5; TRBD2 matches 8 bases. The CDR3 is 15 amino acids. CDR1 and CDR2 (germline): MNHEY, SVGAGI. Trimming took 2 bases from V and 4 from J; bases not matched to a gene: 6.

This sequence joins TRBV5-6 and TRBJ1-1; D gene uncertain. The germline V gene has CDR1 SGHDT and CDR2 YYEEEE. The CDR3 covers 13 residues. V was clipped by 3 bases and J by 1 base, with 7 bases between them. This CDR3 is CASSSRENTEAFF. CDR3 coding DNA: TGTGCCAGCAGCTCGCGTGAGAACACTGAAGCTTTCTTT.

V gene TRBV30 combines with J gene TRBJ1-1; TRBD1 aligns across 7 bases. V lost 3 bases to trimming and J lost 0 bases; unmatched junction nucleotides: 13. CDR1 is GTSNPN and CDR2 is SVGIG in the germline V gene (reference sequence). This CDR3 region has 17 residues. For the CDR3, the DNA is TGTGCCTGGAGACCCCAGGGGGGGTACTTCATGAACACTGAAGCTTTCTTT. The encoded protein is CAWRPQGGYFMNTEAFF.

This sequence joins TRBV30 and TRBJ1-5; D is uncertain. The germline gives CDR1 GTSNPN, CDR2 SVGIG (reference sequence). This CDR3 has 12 residues. V lost 0 bases to trimming and J lost 4 bases, with 4 bases between them. The CDR3 is CAWSVRNQPQHF. The CDR3 bases are TGTGCCTGGAGTGTACGGAATCAGCCCCAGCATTTT.

This rearrangement joins TRBV6-1 to TRBJ1-5; D remains unclear. The CDR3 consists of 13 residues. Trimming shortened V by 4 bases and J by 7 bases, and 11 bases separated the two germline ends. The germline CDR1 and CDR2 sequences are MNHNS and SASEGT. The CDR3 reads CASSGNSAQPQHF. The CDR3 DNA reads as TGTGCCAGCAGTGGAAATTCGGCCCAGCCCCAGCATTTT.

This rearrangement joins TRBV19 to TRBJ2-7, with D perhaps TRBD1 (6 bases). There are 13 residues in the CDR3. The germline gives CDR1 LNHDA, CDR2 SQIVND (reference sequence). Trimming left V 5 bases short and J 7 bases short, with 15 bases between. The CDR3, as DNA: TGTGCCAGTAGTCAAACAGGGTTTGAGGAGCAGTACTTC. Its protein product is CASSQTGFEEQYF.

On this clone itself: Other nucleotide sequences in the sample specify the same CDR3. The chain links TRBV18 to TRBJ1-5; D is uncertain. The ends were cut back, 2 bases at V and 2 bases at J, with 10 bases in the middle. Germline V lookup: CDR1 KGHSH, CDR2 LQKENI. The CDR3 sequence is 15 residues long. This chain's CDR3 is CASSPSGGGNQPQHF. The CDR3 nucleotides are TGTGCCAGCTCACCATCCGGTGGAGGCAATCAGCCCCAGCATTTT. Full variable domain (remainder filled in from reference TRBV18 and TRBJ1-5): NAGVMQNPRHLVRRRGQEARLRCSPMKGHSHVYWYRQLPEEGLKFMVYLQKENIIDESGMPKERFSAEFPKEGPSILRIQQVVRGDSAAYFCASSPSGGGNQPQHFGDGTRLSIL.

The CDR3 DNA reads as TGTGCCAGCAGTTATGGGACTTCGGATGAGCAGTTCTTC. As protein: CASSYGTSDEQFF. The V call is TRBV6-6, the J call TRBJ2-1, with a possible D match to TRBD2 (6 bases). The germline gives CDR1 MNHNY, CDR2 SVGAGI (reference sequence). The germline V and J ends were trimmed by 3 bases and 8 bases, with 11 bases remaining between them. This CDR3 is 13 amino acids long.

J is TRBJ1-2 and V is TRBV5-1, with D hard to call. Trimming pared 1 base from V and 5 bases from J, leaving 9 bases between. The CDR3 totals 13 residues. CDR1 is SGHRS and CDR2 is YFSETQ in the germline V gene. In DNA, the CDR3 is TGCGCCAGCAGCTTGTACAAGATTTATGGCTACACCTTC. Its translation: CASSLYKIYGYTF.

The V and J genes are TRBV29-1 and TRBJ1-2; D is undetermined. Germline assignment: CDR1 SQVTM and CDR2 ANQGSEA. Trimming pared 0 bases from V and 5 bases from J, leaving 13 bases between. This CDR3 comprises 14 residues. CDR3 coding DNA: TGCAGCGTTGAAGATCGAGTCAGTGTATATGGCTACACCTTC. It encodes CSVEDRVSVYGYTF.

The chain employs TRBV27 and TRBJ1-4, with D maybe TRBD1 (5 bases). Germline V gene lookup returns CDR1 MNHEY and CDR2 SMNVEV (reference sequence). The CDR3 is 13 residues long. Trimming took 8 bases from V and 8 from J, leaving 15 bases between them. The CDR3 region is CASAAGSREKLFF. The CDR3 DNA reads as TGTGCCAGCGCAGCAGGGTCCCGCGAAAAACTGTTTTTT.

V is TRBV6-5 and J is TRBJ2-1, with D possibly being TRBD2 (5 bases). The length of the CDR3 is 15 residues. Germline V lookup: CDR1 MNHEY, CDR2 SVGAGI. V was shortened by 6 bases and J by 4 bases, with 16 bases between the two germline ends. CDR3 region: CASSPYREGYNEQFF. The CDR3 bases are TGTGCCAGCAGCCCTTATCGAGAGGGATACAATGAGCAGTTCTTC.